Listed here is a single T cell receptor (beta chain). Around 32,000 T cell genomes, or about 190 ng DNA, went into the sorted-subset replicate PCRs. Some clones are missing from TCRdb's copy, which holds only in-frame ones; the method was immunoSEQ multiplex PCR. This table has 640,000 or so clones, around 72% appearing once. This sample is part of a study of shared clonotypes between healthy human individuals. Study background: Researchers drew samples from a couple of women and a few men aged 18 to 49. Plates per donor: three CD4 naive, three CD4 memory, two CD8 naive, one CD8 memory.

This TCR was sampled from a woman aged 30 to 39 in good health. The material sequenced was memory CD4+ T cells sorted from blood. Subset described: CD45RA-negative fraction.

In DNA, the CDR3 is TGTGCCAGCAGCAAAACAGCGGGCCCCCAAGAGACCCAGTACTTC. Amino acids: CASSKTAGPQETQYF. The chain couples TRBV4-2 to TRBJ2-5, with D possibly being TRBD2 (6 bases). From germline, CDR1 is LGHNA and CDR2 YNFKEQ. V was shortened by 5 bases and J by 1 base, with 14 bases between the two germline ends. CDR3 length: 15 residues.